This T cell receptor (beta chain) was retrieved from a study of shared clonotypes between healthy human individuals. Around 90 million PBMCs per unsorted sample were used for genomic DNA. The CDR3 loop spans 15 amino acids. The germline gives CDR1 SGHRS, CDR2 YFSETQ. Trimming stripped 4 bases from V and 0 bases from J, with 11 bases between. Approximately 30,000 T cell genomes, or approximately 300 ng DNA, went into unsorted PBMC replicate PCRs. Bulk PBMC genomic DNA spanned ten immunoSEQ deep plates. Sequenced by immunoSEQ multiplex PCR; TCRdb stores in-frame clones only, minus some. The sample records roughly 500,000 clones, approximately 80% being singletons.

This sequence was found in a middle-aged woman in good health. Some clones in this sample may be carry-over from other donors' samples. V and J are TRBV5-1 and TRBJ2-1; perhaps TRBD2 as D (5 bases). The sample comprised PBMCs. CDR3 sequence: CASSATKSSYNEQFF. As DNA, the CDR3 is TGCGCCAGCAGCGCGACTAAGAGCTCCTACAATGAGCAGTTCTTC.